Below are 6 T cell receptor beta chains sequenced from a single sample in a study of blood T cell repertoires in COVID-19. TCRdb keeps only in-frame clones here, not all; method: immunoSEQ multiplex PCR. The sample holds fewer than 250,000 clones, roughly 87% seen once. Material for sequencing was peripheral blood. The receptor set was obtained from a woman in her sixties or seventies with COVID-19, enrolled during active disease.

Written as DNA, the CDR3 is TGTGCCACCAGCGGCCGGACAGGGACGGGAACTGAAGCTTTCTTT. This translates into CATSGRTGTGTEAFF. This chain uses TRBV15 with TRBJ1-1, with 8 bases matching TRBD1. This CDR3 has 15 amino acids. J lost 5 bases, V lost 5 bases, and 10 bases had no gene match. Germline assignment: CDR1 LNHNV and CDR2 YYDKDF (reference sequence).

The genes are TRBV12-3 or TRBV12-4 and TRBJ1-2, with unresolved D. The CDR3 covers 13 residues. With 5 bases removed from V and 0 bases from J, the gap between germline ends came to 7 bases. The CDR3 loop is CASSRDTNYGYTF. The CDR3 nucleotides read TGTGCCAGCAGTCGCGACACTAACTATGGCTACACCTTC.

The V gene is TRBV7-2, the J gene TRBJ2-2; TRBD2 matches 9 bases. The V gene's germline CDR1 is SGHTA and CDR2 FQGNSA. CDR3 length equals 16 residues. V shed 2 bases, J shed 4 bases, and the junction held 5 bases outside the gene matches. CDR3: CASSLYLAGSTGELFF. The CDR3 nucleotides are TGTGCCAGCAGCTTATACCTAGCGGGAAGCACCGGGGAGCTGTTTTTT. Combining the CDR3 with reference TRBV7-2 and TRBJ2-2 gives the whole variable domain GAGVSQSPSNKVTEKGKDVELRCDPISGHTALYWYRQSLGQGLEFLIYFQGNSAPDKSGLPSDRFSAERTGGSVSTLTIQRTQQEDSAVYLCASSLYLAGSTGELFFGEGSRLTVL.

This chain links TRBV11-3 with TRBJ2-3; TRBD1 aligns across 7 bases. The CDR3 has 14 residues. Trimming cost V 5 bases and J 4 bases; bases outside gene matches: 6. Germline CDR1 is SGHNT and CDR2 is YENEEA. CDR3 in amino acids: CASSKGAASDTQYF. The CDR3 region has the DNA TGTGCCAGCAGCAAGGGGGCAGCGTCAGATACGCAGTATTTT.

The rearrangement joins TRBV9 to TRBJ2-1, with 11 bases lining up with TRBD1. Trimming took 5 bases from V and 7 from J; bases not matched to a gene: 20. The CDR3 consists of 19 residues. Germline lookup yields CDR1 SGDLS and CDR2 YYNGEE. Here the CDR3 reads CASSSSRDRGKLMGNEQFF. CDR3 DNA sequence: TGTGCCAGCAGTTCCTCCCGGGACAGGGGGAAATTGATGGGGAATGAGCAGTTCTTC.

This clone was observed once. The CDR3 coding sequence is TGTGCCAGCAGCCCACCGGGACTAGCGGGAGGGCAGGGCGAGCAGTACTTC. It codes for CASSPPGLAGGQGEQYF. This chain joins TRBV7-2 and TRBJ2-7, with 16 nucleotides matching TRBD2. The CDR3 has 17 amino acids. The germline CDR1 and CDR2 sequences are SGHTA and FQGNSA. V shed 5 bases, J shed 6 bases, and the junction held 10 bases outside the gene matches.